The clone carrying this TCR beta chain appeared a few times. The antigen is not known. The data are from a study of T cells in Graves' hyperthyroidism and ophthalmopathy. TCR beta CDR3 regions were amplified from RNA transcripts. A set of HTBI primers served as the primers for a first-round RT-PCR of the TCR CDR3. TCRdb processed the multiplex PCR reads anew with MiXCR; each CDR3 protein has one entry. Of about 400,000 distinct CDR3 sequences in the sample, just under 15% are singletons; the top ten hold less than 35%. Study results and limitations: Before onset, ophthalmopathy was predicted by the model a median about 6.2 months earlier.

CDR1 and CDR2 from the germline V gene are MNHNS and SASEGT. The CDR3 is 13 amino acids. After removal of 4 bases from V and 4 bases from J, the junction contained 2 bases not matched to a gene. The receptor was isolated from a woman in her 30s with Graves' hyperthyroidism. The chain has TRBV6-1 and TRBJ2-7; 9 nucleotides line up with TRBD2. The sequencing sample was made of blood. The CDR3 DNA sequence: TGTGCCAGCAGTGGGCTAGCGGGGTACGAGCAGTACTTC. This encodes CASSGLAGYEQYF.